Below are 24 T cell receptor beta chains sequenced from a single sample in a study of post-analysis software for immune sequencing data. Study-level findings and limits: Five TRBV segments occurring more often in patients than controls included TRBV5-6, TRBV5-1 and TRBV20-1.

For these TCRs, the target antigens are not known. The TCR beta cDNA libraries contained unique molecular identifiers. TCRdb fed the PCR reads into MiXCR, producing one record per CDR3 protein. The data show some 500,000 distinct CDR3 sequences, approximately 45% seen once. The sample was blood. The receptor set was obtained from a girl between 10 and 17 years old with multiple sclerosis.

This clonotype came up a few times. The chain has TRBV10-3 and TRBJ2-1; 8 nucleotides line up with TRBD2. With 8 bases clipped from V and 2 bases from J, the junction kept 8 bases outside the gene matches. Germline-derived CDR1 and CDR2 are ENHRY and SYGVKD. This CDR3 region has 15 residues. CDR3 protein: CAIGGLAQTYNEQFF. The CDR3 DNA reads TGTGCCATCGGCGGACTAGCACAGACCTACAATGAGCAGTTCTTC.

The chain joins TRBV29-1 to TRBJ2-5; D is perhaps TRBD1 (6 bases). Germline CDR1 SQVTM, CDR2 ANQGSEA. CDR3 length: 13 amino acids. V shed 7 bases and J shed 5 bases, with 17 bases lying between them. The CDR3 sequence: CSAPTRGKETQYF. CDR3 nucleotide sequence: TGCAGCGCTCCTACCAGGGGAAAGGAGACCCAGTACTTC.

CDR3 nucleotide sequence: TGTGCCAGCCGGCGGGAGGGGCCAGATACGCAGTATTTT. Translated: CASRREGPDTQYF. The V and J genes are TRBV6-1 and TRBJ2-3, with TRBD2 matching over 9 bases. The ends lost 8 bases at V and 4 bases at J; junction bases unmatched: 4. There are 13 residues in the CDR3. Germline V gene sequence: CDR1 MNHNS, CDR2 SASEGT.

This clonotype was observed a few times. The chain's CDR3 is CASSARIGGNEQYF. In DNA form, the CDR3 reads TGTGCCAGCAGTGCCCGGATAGGAGGGAACGAGCAGTACTTC. V usage is TRBV27 and J usage is TRBJ2-7; possibly TRBD2 for D (6 bases). The CDR3 sequence is 14 residues long. Trimming stripped 5 bases from V and 5 bases from J, with 16 bases between. Germline V gives CDR1 MNHEY, CDR2 SMNVEV (reference sequence).

The genes are TRBV2 and TRBJ2-7; 9 nucleotides align to TRBD1. The CDR3 has 14 residues. The germline V gene has CDR1 SNHLY and CDR2 FYNNEI. J was trimmed by 6 bases and V by 1 base; bases with no gene match: 4. DNA for the CDR3: TGTGCCAGCAGTGAAGTAACAGGGGGCAGCGAGCAGTACTTC. Protein product: CASSEVTGGSEQYF.

The V and J genes are TRBV5-5 and TRBJ1-2; a possible D gene is TRBD1 (5 bases). The V gene lost 4 bases and the J gene lost 6 bases, with 13 bases spanning the gap. The CDR3 totals 13 residues. Germline lookup yields CDR1 SGHKS and CDR2 YYEKEE (reference sequence). CDR3 sequence (DNA): TGTGCCAGCAGCGGGGCCGCCGCCCATGGCTACACCTTC. It codes for CASSGAAAHGYTF.

The chain recombines TRBV4-3 with TRBJ1-5; D might be TRBD1 (5 bases). The V end lost 3 bases, the J end lost 3 bases, and 12 bases lay between the germline ends. The CDR3 extends over 15 amino acids. Germline loops: CDR1 LGHNA, CDR2 YSLEER. Here the CDR3 DNA reads TGCGCCAGCAGCCAGGTTTGGGGGGACAATCAGCCCCAGCATTTT. It yields the protein CASSQVWGDNQPQHF.

This CDR3 reads CASREQGGEAFF. The CDR3 DNA follows: TGTGCCAGCAGAGAACAGGGGGGAGAAGCTTTCTTT. This chain links TRBV6-2 or TRBV6-3 with TRBJ1-1; TRBD1 matches at 8 bases. This CDR3 has 12 amino acids. V shed 6 bases, J shed 8 bases, and the junction held 5 bases outside the gene matches. CDR1 is MNHEY, CDR2 SVGEGT, per germline.

This clonotype has a handful of counts. The rearrangement uses TRBV25-1 and TRBJ2-1, with no clear D. Trimming pared 1 base from V and 6 bases from J, leaving 16 bases between. Germline V CDR1 and CDR2: MGHDK, SYGVNS. The CDR3 loop spans 16 amino acids. The CDR3 DNA follows: TGTGCCAGCAGTGAATCTGGGGAACCCGCCCTCAATGAGCAGTTCTTC. It specifies CASSESGEPALNEQFF. Full variable domain (remainder filled in from reference TRBV25-1 and TRBJ2-1): EADIYQTPRYLVIGTGKKITLECSQTMGHDKMYWYQQDPGMELHLIHYSYGVNSTEKGDLSSESTVSRIRTEHFPLTLESARPSHTSQYLCASSESGEPALNEQFFGPGTRLTVL.

This chain connects TRBV7-2 to TRBJ2-5; D possibly matches TRBD1 or TRBD2 (5 bases each). Germline loops: CDR1 SGHTA, CDR2 FQGNSA. The CDR3 spans 14 residues. V gave up 1 base and J gave up 4 bases, with 10 bases separating them. CDR3 nucleotide sequence: TGTGCCAGCAGCTTAGTAGGGGAGACAGAGACCCAGTACTTC. Amino acid sequence: CASSLVGETETQYF. Based on the CDR3 plus reference TRBV7-2 and TRBJ2-5, the full variable domain is GAGVSQSPSNKVTEKGKDVELRCDPISGHTALYWYRQSLGQGLEFLIYFQGNSAPDKSGLPSDRFSAERTGGSVSTLTIQRTQQEDSAVYLCASSLVGETETQYFGPGTRLLVL.

The V call is TRBV7-9, the J call TRBJ1-2; D remains ambiguous. CDR3 length: 18 residues. V was trimmed by 1 base and J by 1 base, leaving 19 bases between them. Germline CDR1 is SEHNR and CDR2 is FQNEAQ (reference sequence). This CDR3 is CASSLGGGRDGLNYGYTF. For the CDR3, the DNA is TGTGCCAGCAGCTTAGGAGGCGGAAGAGACGGACTTAACTATGGCTACACCTTC.

The V and J genes are TRBV24-1 and TRBJ2-3, with D hard to call. The V gene's germline CDR1 is KGHDR and CDR2 SFDVKD. CDR3 length equals 14 residues. The V and J ends lost 6 bases and 0 bases respectively, with 9 bases between them. The CDR3 sequence: CATSNPTSTDTQYF. CDR3 DNA sequence: TGTGCCACCAGTAACCCAACTAGCACAGATACGCAGTATTTT.

The chain recombines TRBV12-3 or TRBV12-4 with TRBJ2-5; 11 nucleotides match TRBD2. The CDR3 loop spans 16 amino acids. V trimming: 1 base; J trimming: 4 bases; junction bases outside the gene matches: 5. The CDR3 reads CASSLDSGLAGETQYF. CDR3 coding DNA: TGTGCCAGCAGTTTAGACAGTGGACTAGCGGGAGAGACCCAGTACTTC.

This clonotype was seen more than once but under ten times. The CDR3 DNA follows: TGCGCCAGCAGCTCTAGGACAGGGGAAGATAATTCACCCCTCCACTTT. Translation: CASSSRTGEDNSPLHF. The chain recombines TRBV5-1 with TRBJ1-6; 9 nucleotides agree with TRBD1. The germline V gene encodes CDR1 SGHRS and CDR2 YFSETQ. The CDR3 is 16 amino acids. V gave up 3 bases and J gave up 5 bases; unmatched junction bases: 6.

V is TRBV20-1 and J is TRBJ2-4; D is uncertain. The CDR3 has 15 amino acids. Trimming stripped 2 bases from V and 12 bases from J, with 23 bases between. The V gene's germline CDR1 is DFQATT and CDR2 SNEGSKA (reference sequence). The CDR3 DNA reads TGCAGTGCTAGAAGTGTGGGGATATTGAGAGGCAGTCAGTACTTC. This sequence encodes CSARSVGILRGSQYF.

This clonotype was found a few times. The chain is built from TRBV29-1 and TRBJ1-2; the D is unclear. Germline CDR1 is SQVTM and CDR2 is ANQGSEA. Trimming took off 6 bases at V and 0 bases at J, with 8 bases between the two ends. This CDR3 has 12 amino acids. The CDR3 loop reads CSVRGANYGYTF. DNA for the CDR3: TGCAGCGTCCGAGGAGCTAACTATGGCTACACCTTC.

For this clonotype: A much bigger clone sits one base away, suggesting this may be a read error. This chain joins TRBV28 and TRBJ1-6; no reliable D call. The germline CDR1 and CDR2 sequences are MDHEN and SYDVKM. The CDR3 is made up of 16 amino acids. V lost 6 bases, J lost 4 bases, and 16 bases lay in between. The CDR3 is CASSPATQLYNSPLHF. The DNA for the CDR3 is TGTGCCAGCAGCCCAGCGACACAACTGTATAATTCACCCCTCCACTTT.

This clonotype showed up just a few times. The V call is TRBV24-1, the J call TRBJ2-7; a possible D gene is TRBD1 (6 bases). The germline CDR1 and CDR2 sequences are KGHDR and SFDVKD. The V gene lost 5 bases and the J gene lost 2 bases, with 12 bases spanning the gap. The CDR3 spans 14 residues. CDR3 nucleotide sequence: TGTGCCACCAGTGCCCTGGACAGAGCCTACGAGCAGTACTTC. Its protein is CATSALDRAYEQYF.

This clonotype occurred a few times. The chain employs TRBV4-1 and TRBJ1-4; D not certain. V lost 0 bases, J lost 5 bases, and 10 bases lay in between. This CDR3 region has 15 residues. CDR1 and CDR2 (germline): MGHRA, YSYEKL. CDR3 DNA: TGCGCCAGCAGCCAAGAACCCCGGAGAAATGAAAAACTGTTTTTT. Protein product: CASSQEPRRNEKLFF.

The genes are TRBV5-1 and TRBJ2-7; possible D gene TRBD1, 5 bases. V shed 4 bases and J shed 0 bases, with 14 bases lying between them. Germline CDR1 is SGHRS and CDR2 is YFSETQ. The CDR3 extends over 15 amino acids. The CDR3 region has the DNA TGCGCCAGCAGCCCTCAGACCCAGGGCTCCTACGAGCAGTACTTC. This encodes CASSPQTQGSYEQYF.

This clonotype was seen just once. The chain links TRBV4-1 to TRBJ1-1; tentatively, D is TRBD1 (5 bases). The CDR3 has 15 residues. CDR1 MGHRA and CDR2 YSYEKL come from the germline V gene. V dropped 0 bases and J dropped 4 bases, with 12 bases sitting between them. The chain's CDR3 is CASSQDGGLGTEAFF. Here the CDR3 DNA reads TGCGCCAGCAGCCAAGATGGGGGTTTAGGCACTGAAGCTTTCTTT.

The V gene is TRBV7-3, the J gene TRBJ2-6; D is unclear. The germline V gene has CDR1 SGHTA and CDR2 FQGTGA. The CDR3 consists of 16 residues. Trimming cost V 1 base and J 0 bases, with 7 bases left between them. The CDR3 DNA reads as TGTGCCAGCAGCTTAATGCCGATCTCTGGGGCCAACGTCCTGACTTTC. Translating gives CASSLMPISGANVLTF.

The J gene is TRBJ2-5, the V gene TRBV28; D remains unclear. The J call may be incorrect, as the DNA end agrees better with TRBJ2-7. Germline V CDR1 and CDR2: MDHEN, SYDVKM. The CDR3 loop spans 17 amino acids. The CDR3 reads CASSEIRLEITAYEQYF. As DNA, the CDR3 is TGTGCCAGCAGTGAAATAAGGCTAGAAATCACGGCCTACGAGCAGTACTTC.

Only a few counts were recorded for this clonotype. This chain uses TRBV6-2 or TRBV6-3 with TRBJ2-1, with TRBD2 matching 10 bases. The ends lost 6 bases at V and 0 bases at J; junction bases unmatched: 11. In germline, CDR1 is MNHEY, CDR2 SVGEGT. The CDR3 is made up of 18 amino acids. This chain's CDR3 is CASRLTSGRLSSYNEQFF. The CDR3 region has the DNA TGTGCCAGCAGGCTGACTAGCGGGCGGCTGAGCTCCTACAATGAGCAGTTCTTC.